The source of this T cell receptor beta chain is a study of blood T cell repertoires in COVID-19. On the study more broadly: The United States, Italy and Spain were the sources of the acute and convalescent COVID-19 samples. PBMCs, B-cell-depleted T cells, or T cells provided the cDNA or gDNA that made up the material.

V lost 0 bases and J lost 1, with 8 bases in between. Germline CDR1 reads MNHNS; CDR2 reads SASEGT. This CDR3 region has 15 residues. Original processing methods: Scientists estimated how many nucleated cells there were by amplifying reference gene primers. The protocol was immunoSEQ multiplex PCR, while the TCRdb copy is restricted to in-frame clones and leaves out a portion. V and J calls and clone size follow that table, whereas D and trimming were derived from the DNA. The sample carries roughly 380,000 clones, approximately 89% recorded once. This TCR was recovered from a woman aged 60 to 75 with COVID-19, enrolled during active disease. The chain combines TRBV6-1 with TRBJ2-3; a weak D match, TRBD1 (5 bases). Sequencing was done on a sample of peripheral blood. The CDR3 loop is CASSEALGGTDTQYF. Written as DNA, the CDR3 is TGTGCCAGCAGTGAAGCTTTAGGGGGCACAGATACGCAGTATTTT.